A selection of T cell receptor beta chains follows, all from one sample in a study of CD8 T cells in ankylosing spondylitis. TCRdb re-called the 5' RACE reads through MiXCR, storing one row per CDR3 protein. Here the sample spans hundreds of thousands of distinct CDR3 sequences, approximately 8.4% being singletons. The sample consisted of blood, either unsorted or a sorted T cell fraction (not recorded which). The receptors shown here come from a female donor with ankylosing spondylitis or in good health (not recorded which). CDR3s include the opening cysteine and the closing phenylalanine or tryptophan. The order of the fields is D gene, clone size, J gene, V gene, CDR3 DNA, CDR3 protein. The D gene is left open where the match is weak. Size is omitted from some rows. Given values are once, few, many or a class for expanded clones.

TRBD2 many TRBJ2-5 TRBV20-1 TGCAGTGCCCCACTAGCGGGATGGGAGACCCAGTACTTC CSAPLAGWETQYF
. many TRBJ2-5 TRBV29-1 TGCAGCGTTGGAGGGGCAGGGATGGGTGAGACCCAGTACTTC CSVGGAGMGETQYF
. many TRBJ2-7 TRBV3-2 TGTGCCAGCAGCTCGCCTATAGCGTCCCGAAGGGGCTACGAGCAGTACTTC CASSSPIASRRGYEQYF
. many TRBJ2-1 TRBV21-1 TGTGCCAGCAGGCCGTGGCTAGCGGAGCCGCACAATGAGCAGTTCTTC CASRPWLAEPHNEQFF
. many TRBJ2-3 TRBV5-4 TGTGCCAGCAGCTCCCCGGATATGGGGCAGTATTTT CASSSPDMGQYF
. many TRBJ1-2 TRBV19 TGTGCCAGTAGTCCCACCGACAGCGGCTACACCTTC CASSPTDSGYTF
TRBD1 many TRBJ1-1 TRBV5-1 TGCGCCAGCAGCCGTAGCCAGGGGGTGGCCGAAGCTTTCTTT CASSRSQGVAEAFF
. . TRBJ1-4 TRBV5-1 TGCGCCAGCAGTCTGGGTGTGAGGACAACTAATGAAAAACTGTTTTTT CASSLGVRTTNEKLFF
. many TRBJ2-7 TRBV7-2 TGTGCCAGCAGCCATCGACAGGCTGGGGTATACGAGCAGTACTTC CASSHRQAGVYEQYF
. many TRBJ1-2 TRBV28 TGTGCCAGCAGTTTCAGCACAGCAAATGGCTACACCTTC CASSFSTANGYTF
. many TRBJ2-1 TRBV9 TGTGCCAGCAGCGTAGCACCAACGAGCTCCTACAATGAGCAGTTCTTC CASSVAPTSSYNEQFF
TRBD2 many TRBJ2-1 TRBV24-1 TGTGCCACCAGTGGTCCGGGACTAGCGGGAAACAATGAGCAGTTCTTC CATSGPGLAGNNEQFF
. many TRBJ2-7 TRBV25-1 TGTGCCAGCAGCACTAGTTTGTACGAGCAGTACTTC CASSTSLYEQYF
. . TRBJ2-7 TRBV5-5 TGTGCCAGCAGCTTGGTCCTAGGGACCCGCGGGGCCGAGCAGTACTTC CASSLVLGTRGAEQYF
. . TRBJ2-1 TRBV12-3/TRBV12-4 TGTGCCAGCAGTTTGGATGTCAATGAGCAGTTCTTC CASSLDVNEQFF
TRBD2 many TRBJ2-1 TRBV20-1 TGCAGTGCTAGAGAGAGCGGGAGATTCTTGGAGCAGTTCTTC CSARESGRFLEQFF
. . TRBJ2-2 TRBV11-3 TGTGCCAGCAGCTCCTTTAGCCGCGCGGGAACTACCGGGGAGCTGTTTTTT CASSSFSRAGTTGELFF
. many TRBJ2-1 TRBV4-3 TGCGCCAGCAGCCGCGCCAGCTCCTACAATGAGCAGTTCTTC CASSRASSYNEQFF
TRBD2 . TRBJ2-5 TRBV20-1 TGCAGTGCCCTCCGGGAGGGACAAGAGACCCAGTACTTC CSALREGQETQYF
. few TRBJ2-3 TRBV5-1 TGCGCCAGCAGCCCCGCGGCTTTCACAGATACGCAGTATTTT CASSPAAFTDTQYF
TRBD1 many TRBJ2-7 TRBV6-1 TGTGCCAGCAGCAGTGACAGGGGATCTTACGAGCAGTACTTC CASSSDRGSYEQYF
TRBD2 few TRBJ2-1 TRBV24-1 TGTGCCGTTAAGACTAGCGGGAGTAAGGGGTGGAATGAGCAGTTCTTC CAVKTSGSKGWNEQFF
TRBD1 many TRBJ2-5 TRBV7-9 TGTGCCAGCAGCTTTGACAGGGAAGAGACCCAGTACTTC CASSFDREETQYF
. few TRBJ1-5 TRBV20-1 TGCTGTGCGCTGTGGACGGGATATAGCAATCAGCCCCAGCATTTT CCALWTGYSNQPQHF
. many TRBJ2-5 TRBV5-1 TGCGCCAGCAGCAGCAGCCAAGAGACCCAGTACTTC CASSSSQETQYF
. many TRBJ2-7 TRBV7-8 TGTGCCAGCAGCGACGTCGCAACACAGAGTTACTACGAGCAGTACTTC CASSDVATQSYYEQYF
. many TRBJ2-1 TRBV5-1 TGCGCCAGCAAAACCCGTGGGAGGGGGAATGAGCAGTTCTTC CASKTRGRGNEQFF
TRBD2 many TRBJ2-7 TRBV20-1 TGCAGTGCTAGAGATGTAGCGGGTTCCTACGAGCAGTACTTC CSARDVAGSYEQYF
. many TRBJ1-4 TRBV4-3 TGCGCCAGCAGCCAAGCAGCGGAGGTTGGGAAACTGTTTTTT CASSQAAEVGKLFF
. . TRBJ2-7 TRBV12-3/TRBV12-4 TGTGCCAGCAGCTTACAGCAAACGAGCTCCTACGAGCAGTACTTC CASSLQQTSSYEQYF
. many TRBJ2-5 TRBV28 TGTGCCAGCAGTTTCGTACTTCGGGAGACCCAGTACTTC CASSFVLRETQYF
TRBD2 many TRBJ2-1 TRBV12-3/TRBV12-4 TGTGCCAGCCCTCCCGGACTAGCCGGGGTCAATGAGCAGTTCTTC CASPPGLAGVNEQFF
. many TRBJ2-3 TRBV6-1 TGTGCCAGCAGCCTCACTATCGGGTGGACAGATACGCAGTATTTT CASSLTIGWTDTQYF
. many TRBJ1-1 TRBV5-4 TGTGCCAGCAGCACGGACGGATGGAGGTCCGGGGAAGCTTTCTTT CASSTDGWRSGEAFF
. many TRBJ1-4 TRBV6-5 TGTGCCAGCGCTACGGAGTCAACTAATGAAAAACTGTTTTTT CASATESTNEKLFF
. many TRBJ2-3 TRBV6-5 TGTGCCAGCAGTTACGCTGGACAAACAGATACGCAGTATTTT CASSYAGQTDTQYF
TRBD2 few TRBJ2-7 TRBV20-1 TGCAGTGCTAGAGATTCCCCTAGACTAGCGGGAGAAAGAGGGCAGTACTTC CSARDSPRLAGERGQYF
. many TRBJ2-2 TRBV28 TGTGCCAGCATCACCGCCACGAACACCGGGGAGCTGTTTTTT CASITATNTGELFF
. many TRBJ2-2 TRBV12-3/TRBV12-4 TGTGCCAGCAGTTTAGCAGGGCTCGAAACCGGGGAGCTGTTTTTT CASSLAGLETGELFF
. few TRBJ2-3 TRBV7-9 TGTGCCAGCAGTCCCTATACCCCCACAGATACGCAGTATTTT CASSPYTPTDTQYF
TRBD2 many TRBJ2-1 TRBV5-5 TGTGCCAGCATTCCGACTAGCGGACTCTCCTACAATGAGCAGTTCTTC CASIPTSGLSYNEQFF